The 5 T cell receptor beta chains below were found in one sample sequenced in a study of T cells in women clearing cervical HPV infection. Sequenced by immunoSEQ multiplex PCR; TCRdb stores in-frame clones only, minus some. This specimen shows around 30,000 clones; the ten leading clones hold approximately 3%. Sequencing used blood buffy coat. The receptor set was obtained from a woman between 18 and 69 years old with a cervical HPV16 infection that either progressed to CIN3+ or cleared (not recorded which).

As concerns this clone: The observed sequence ends 3 residues before the CDR3 terminus, with the missing tail filled in from the germline J gene. V is TRBV2 and J is TRBJ1-2; the D is unclear. The germline V gene encodes CDR1 SNHLY and CDR2 FYNNEI. The CDR3 consists of 11 residues. The CDR3 here is CASSGEGDYTF. CDR3 bases read: TGTGCCAGCAGTGGAGAGGGTGAC.

Worth noting for this clone: The read terminates 3 residues ahead of where the CDR3 ends, so the germline J gene completes it. The gene calls are TRBV19 and TRBJ1-1, with a possible D match to TRBD1 (5 bases). CDR3 length equals 13 residues. V lost 7 bases, J lost 5 bases, and 14 bases lay in between. Germline values: CDR1 LNHDA, CDR2 SQIVND (reference sequence). CDR3 amino acids: CASNLAGRTEAFF. CDR3 bases read: TGTGCCAGTAATCTCGCAGGGCGAACTGAA.

Points on this clone: The read stops 3 residues short of the end of the CDR3; the missing end is completed from the germline J gene. The chain uses TRBV7-2 and TRBJ1-4; D not resolved. V was cut by 5 bases and J by 4 bases, with 11 bases left in between. The CDR3 totals 14 residues. The V gene's germline CDR1 is SGHTA and CDR2 FQGNSA. The sequenced CDR3 bases are TGTGCCAGCAGCCAACAGAGCCTTAATGAAAAA. Its protein product is CASSQQSLNEK. The full CDR3 sequence reads CASSQQSLNEKLFF.

A word on this clone: The sequenced fragment ends 3 residues before the CDR3 boundary, so the rest is inferred from the germline J gene. The chain employs TRBV7-9 and TRBJ2-5; TRBD2 matches at 9 bases. Germline V CDR1 and CDR2: SEHNR, FQNEAQ (reference sequence). The trim removed 3 bases at V and 3 bases at J, leaving 5 bases unmatched. CDR3 length equals 15 residues. Incomplete CDR3 DNA: TGTGCCAGCAGCTTCAGGACTAGCGACAAAGAGACC. It encodes CASSFRTSDKET. The full CDR3 protein is CASSFRTSDKETQYF.

A remark on this clone: The CDR3 extends 3 residues past the end of the read, so its final part is completed from the germline J gene. This chain connects TRBV19 to TRBJ2-1, with D unresolved. The V gene's germline CDR1 is LNHDA and CDR2 SQIVND (reference sequence). V dropped 2 bases and J dropped 5 bases, with 10 bases sitting between them. The CDR3 is 14 residues long. CDR3 bases read: TGTGCCAGTAGTATAACCAGAAGGGACAATGAG. It yields the protein CASSITRRDNE. The complete CDR3 protein is CASSITRRDNEQFF.